These 25 T cell receptor beta chains were sequenced from one sample in a study of CDR3 diversity in severe acne. TCRdb reprocessed the PCR reads via MiXCR and lists one record per CDR3 protein. The sample has over 70,000 distinct CDR3 sequences; under 65% are singletons. Material: blood. All receptors derive from a male donor in good health, without acne.

This clonotype was found many times. J is TRBJ1-5 and V is TRBV10-3, with D perhaps matching TRBD1 (5 bases). The V end was cut by 3 bases, the J end by 7 bases, with 16 bases between. Germline CDR1 and CDR2: ENHRY and SYGVKD. The CDR3 has 15 amino acids. The CDR3 DNA is TGTGCCATCAGTGATAAGGGGAAAGGCGGGCAGCCCCAGCATTTT. Its translation is CAISDKGKGGQPQHF.

The chain employs TRBV9 and TRBJ2-6; tentatively, D is TRBD1 (6 bases). V dropped 3 bases and J dropped 3 bases, with 7 bases sitting between them. The germline CDR1 and CDR2 sequences are SGDLS and YYNGEE. This CDR3 contains 14 residues. For the CDR3, the DNA is TGTGCCAGCAGCGACAGGGTTGGGGCCAACGTCCTGACTTTC. Protein sequence: CASSDRVGANVLTF.

This clonotype was detected many times. The chain carries TRBV3-1 and TRBJ2-1; 7 bases line up with TRBD2. The CDR3 loop spans 16 amino acids. V lost 3 bases to trimming and J lost 1 base; unmatched junction nucleotides: 6. The germline V gene encodes CDR1 LGHDT and CDR2 YNNKEL (reference sequence). CDR3 amino acids: CASSQATSVSYNEQFF. The CDR3 DNA reads TGTGCCAGCAGCCAGGCTACTAGCGTATCCTACAATGAGCAGTTCTTC.

The chain recombines TRBV19 with TRBJ1-2, with TRBD1 matching over 8 bases. The J segment lost 5 bases and the V segment lost 5 bases, leaving 7 bases of the junction unmatched. Germline CDR1 is LNHDA and CDR2 is SQIVND (reference sequence). CDR3 length: 14 residues. CDR3 sequence reads: CASSPAGGSYGYTF. CDR3 DNA: TGTGCCAGTAGTCCAGCAGGGGGCTCGTATGGCTACACCTTC.

This chain connects TRBV10-3 to TRBJ1-2, with TRBD1 identical over 9 bases. The germline V gene encodes CDR1 ENHRY and CDR2 SYGVKD. CDR3 size: 15 residues. The J segment lost 2 bases and the V segment lost 5 bases, leaving 6 bases of the junction unmatched. As DNA, the CDR3 is TGTGCCATCAGTTCCGCCGGGACAGGGAACTATGGCTACACCTTC. It codes for CAISSAGTGNYGYTF.

The chain carries TRBV12-5 and TRBJ1-1, with D unresolved. V lost 6 bases and J lost 1, with 15 bases in between. The CDR3 spans 15 residues. Germline V gene lookup returns CDR1 LGHNT and CDR2 FRNRAP. The CDR3: CASGLDDLRNTEAFF. CDR3 DNA: TGTGCTAGTGGCCTAGACGATTTGAGGAACACTGAAGCTTTCTTT.

Judged by abundance, this clonotype is medium-sized. The chain uses TRBV20-1 and TRBJ2-7; TRBD2 is a possible D gene (6 bases). Germline CDR1 reads DFQATT; CDR2 reads SNEGSKA (reference sequence). CDR3 length: 14 amino acids. Trimming took off 3 bases at V and 1 base at J, with 13 bases between the two ends. The CDR3 region has the DNA TGCAGTGCTAGTAAATCCGGGGGTTCCTACGAGCAGTACTTC. Residues: CSASKSGGSYEQYF.

The chain carries TRBV24-1 and TRBJ2-5; TRBD1 matches at 7 bases. V shed 2 bases and J 1 base; nucleotides not matched to a gene: 6. The CDR3 is 16 amino acids. Looked up from germline, CDR1 is KGHDR and CDR2 is SFDVKD. The CDR3 spells CATSDSPGQTQETQYF. Written as DNA, the CDR3 is TGTGCCACCAGTGATTCCCCGGGACAGACCCAAGAGACCCAGTACTTC.

This clonotype has at least ten counts. The V call is TRBV4-2, the J call TRBJ1-5; D is uncertain. CDR3 length: 14 amino acids. Looked up from germline, CDR1 is LGHNA and CDR2 is YNFKEQ. Deletions cut 1 base from V and 7 bases from J, with 11 bases between. DNA of the CDR3: TGTGCCAGCAGCCAAGGAAGGGTTGGCCAGCCCCAGCATTTT. This translates into CASSQGRVGQPQHF.

At least ten counts were recorded for this clonotype. The chain couples TRBV6-4 to TRBJ2-2, with 10 bases identical to TRBD2. J gave up 0 bases and V 3 bases, and 1 base lay outside the gene matches. Germline CDR1 MRHNA, CDR2 SNTAGT. CDR3 length equals 16 residues. The CDR3 sequence: CASSEGLAANTGELFF. As DNA, the CDR3 is TGTGCCAGCAGTGAAGGACTAGCGGCGAACACCGGGGAGCTGTTTTTT.

As for this clonotype: Sequence at one end of the junction differs from germline and may be a read error. The V call is TRBV19, the J call TRBJ2-7; 7 nucleotides align to TRBD1. CDR3 length: 14 residues. The germline V gene encodes CDR1 LNHDA and CDR2 SQIVND (reference sequence). CDR3: CAGSIGGQLYEQYF. CDR3 DNA sequence: TGTGCCGGTAGTATAGGGGGACAGCTCTACGAGCAGTACTTC.

This clonotype was detected once. A much larger clone lies a single base off, so this may be a read error. The conserved phenylalanine or tryptophan is not found at the CDR3 terminus, so this likely reflects a read error. The rearrangement uses TRBV12-3 or TRBV12-4 and TRBJ2-7, with D unclear. There are 14 residues in the CDR3. The V gene lost 6 bases and the J gene lost 3 bases, with 15 bases spanning the gap. Here the CDR3 DNA reads TGTGCCAGCAGCGACCAGACCCAACGCTACGAGCAGTACTCC. Translation: CASSDQTQRYEQYS.

There are many counts of this clonotype. This chain uses TRBV18 with TRBJ2-2, with 8 bases matching TRBD1. J gave up 7 bases and V 5 bases, and 6 bases lay outside the gene matches. The CDR3 has 14 amino acids. Germline loops: CDR1 KGHSH, CDR2 LQKENI. CDR3 DNA sequence: TGTGCCAGCTCATCGCCGGACAGGGACGGGGAGCTGTTTTTT. Translation gives CASSSPDRDGELFF. The full variable domain, rest sourced from reference TRBV18 and TRBJ2-2, is NAGVMQNPRHLVRRRGQEARLRCSPMKGHSHVYWYRQLPEEGLKFMVYLQKENIIDESGMPKERFSAEFPKEGPSILRIQQVVRGDSAAYFCASSSPDRDGELFFGEGSRLTVL.

The chain employs TRBV25-1 and TRBJ1-5; D gene unclear. CDR3 length equals 13 residues. V was pared by 11 bases and J by 5 bases, with 16 bases between. Germline V lookup: CDR1 MGHDK, CDR2 SYGVNS. CDR3 DNA sequence: TGTGCCTGGAGTGTTCAGGTTGATCAGCCCCAGCATTTT. Residues: CAWSVQVDQPQHF.

CDR3 amino acids: CASSPFEGYTGELFF. CDR3 in DNA: TGTGCCAGCAGCCCCTTTGAGGGTTACACCGGGGAGCTGTTTTTT. V and J are TRBV9 and TRBJ2-2, with D possibly matching TRBD2 (5 bases). The CDR3 extends over 15 amino acids. V lost 4 bases, J lost 3 bases, and 13 bases lay in between. Germline V gives CDR1 SGDLS, CDR2 YYNGEE.

The sample holds one count of this clonotype. Just one base apart from a much larger clone, this may be a read error. V is TRBV19 and J is TRBJ2-7; D is uncertain. The CDR3 totals 13 residues. The germline gives CDR1 LNHDA, CDR2 SQIVND (reference sequence). In DNA form, the CDR3 reads TGTGCCAGTAGTATAGATGCGGCCAACGAGCAGTGCTTC. This codes for CASSIDAANEQCF. Using reference TRBV19 and TRBJ2-7 for the parts outside the CDR3, the full variable domain is DGGITQSPKYLFRKEGQNVTLSCEQNLNHDAMYWYRQDPGQGLRLIYYSQIVNDFQKGDIAEGYSVSREKKESFPLTVTSAQKNPTAFYLCASSIDAANEQCFGPGTRLTVT.

The J gene is TRBJ1-5, the V gene TRBV20-1; TRBD1 might be the D (5 bases). The CDR3 has 14 amino acids. Trimming took 0 bases from V and 11 from J, leaving 17 bases between them. Germline loops: CDR1 DFQATT, CDR2 SNEGSKA (reference sequence). Here the CDR3 DNA reads TGCAGTGCTAGAGATTTGGCGGGGCCAGAGACCCAGCATTTT. Protein sequence: CSARDLAGPETQHF.

This clonotype was detected ten times or more. The chain recombines TRBV5-8 with TRBJ2-1, with TRBD2 identical over 9 bases. From germline, CDR1 is SGHTS and CDR2 YDEGEE. V gave up 0 bases and J gave up 2 bases; unmatched junction bases: 3. This CDR3 has 16 amino acids. The CDR3 reads CASSLGLAGPYNEQFF. CDR3 bases: TGTGCCAGCAGCTTGGGGCTAGCGGGACCCTACAATGAGCAGTTCTTC. The full variable domain, in which reference TRBV5-8 and TRBJ2-1 provide the parts outside the CDR3, is EAGVTQSPTHLIKTRGQQATLRCSPISGHTSVYWYQQALGLGLQFLLWYDEGEERNRGNFPPRFSGRQFPNYSSELNVNALELEDSALYLCASSLGLAGPYNEQFFGPGTRLTVL.

This clonotype was recorded at least ten times. This chain uses TRBV20-1 with TRBJ1-6; D gene unclear. Trimming removed 7 bases from V and 7 bases from J, with 32 bases in between. CDR3 length: 19 amino acids. Germline V gives CDR1 DFQATT, CDR2 SNEGSKA (reference sequence). CDR3 DNA: TGCAGTGTCACGCCAGGCCTGGGGTTGGTGACTAGGCGGAATTCACCCCTCCACTTT. Protein: CSVTPGLGLVTRRNSPLHF.

This rearrangement joins TRBV29-1 to TRBJ2-5; the D call may be TRBD1 or TRBD2 (5 bases each). This CDR3 contains 14 residues. V was cut by 4 bases and J by 5 bases, with 17 bases left in between. CDR1 SQVTM and CDR2 ANQGSEA come from the germline V gene. The CDR3 spells CSVAIGAGRETQYF. CDR3 bases: TGCAGCGTTGCCATCGGGGCGGGCCGGGAGACCCAGTACTTC.

This clonotype was found a few times. The V and J genes are TRBV20-1 and TRBJ2-7, with 12 nucleotides matching TRBD2. Germline values: CDR1 DFQATT, CDR2 SNEGSKA (reference sequence). There are 13 residues in the CDR3. The junction had 5 bases not matched to a gene; V was cut back by 5 bases and J by 6 bases. The CDR3 loop reads CSALTSGRGEQYF. CDR3 coding DNA: TGCAGTGCTTTGACTAGCGGGAGAGGCGAGCAGTACTTC.

This clonotype was recorded many times. J is TRBJ1-4 and V is TRBV5-6, with TRBD1 matching over 9 bases. V was pared by 4 bases and J by 0 bases, with 4 bases of the junction left unmatched. The germline V gene has CDR1 SGHDT and CDR2 YYEEEE. The CDR3 has 16 residues. CDR3 amino acids: CASSRDRAATNEKLFF. CDR3 in DNA: TGTGCCAGCAGCAGGGACAGGGCGGCAACTAATGAAAAACTGTTTTTT.

The CDR3 loop is CASRGLRANVLTF. CDR3 coding DNA: TGTGCCAGCAGGGGTTTGCGGGCCAACGTCCTGACTTTC. This rearrangement joins TRBV3-1 to TRBJ2-6, with unresolved D. The CDR3 consists of 13 residues. V dropped 6 bases and J dropped 5 bases, with 8 bases sitting between them. Germline V CDR1 and CDR2: LGHDT, YNNKEL (reference sequence).

In its sample, this clonotype was seen a few times. J is TRBJ1-2 and V is TRBV6-5; D is undetermined. V shed 6 bases and J shed 12 bases, with 20 bases lying between them. This CDR3 has 13 residues. CDR1 and CDR2 from the germline V gene are MNHEY and SVGAGI. Here the CDR3 DNA reads TGTGCCAGCAGGGGGATGGGCGGATCTGGAAACACCTTC. Encoded protein: CASRGMGGSGNTF.

This clonotype has at least ten counts. The genes are TRBV7-3 and TRBJ2-1; TRBD2 might be the D (5 bases). V was pared by 6 bases and J by 4 bases, with 19 bases between. The germline V gene has CDR1 SGHTA and CDR2 FQGTGA. The CDR3 is 16 amino acids. CDR3 bases: TGTGCCAGCAGAGAAAGCCCGGGAATTAGATACAATGAGCAGTTCTTC. The encoded protein is CASRESPGIRYNEQFF.